This TCR beta chain was retrieved from a study of T cell repertoires in cytomegalovirus infection. MiXCR, applied by TCRdb to the reads, yields one record per CDR3 protein. The sample lists over 90,000 distinct CDR3 sequences, approximately 15% occurring once. This clonotype was observed a few times. This CDR3 contains 15 residues. Germline assignment: CDR1 MGHDK and CDR2 SYGVNS. Trimming left V 3 bases short and J 4 bases short, with 12 bases between. The specimen was PBMCs. The clonotype originates from a human donor in good health (CMV status not recorded). Some clones in this sample may be carry-over from other donors' samples. The chain combines TRBV25-1 with TRBJ2-2; D possibly uses TRBD1 or TRBD2 (5 bases each). CDR3 coding DNA: TGTGCCAGCAGTGATTCGAGGGGATTCACCGGGGAGCTGTTTTTT. This sequence encodes CASSDSRGFTGELFF.